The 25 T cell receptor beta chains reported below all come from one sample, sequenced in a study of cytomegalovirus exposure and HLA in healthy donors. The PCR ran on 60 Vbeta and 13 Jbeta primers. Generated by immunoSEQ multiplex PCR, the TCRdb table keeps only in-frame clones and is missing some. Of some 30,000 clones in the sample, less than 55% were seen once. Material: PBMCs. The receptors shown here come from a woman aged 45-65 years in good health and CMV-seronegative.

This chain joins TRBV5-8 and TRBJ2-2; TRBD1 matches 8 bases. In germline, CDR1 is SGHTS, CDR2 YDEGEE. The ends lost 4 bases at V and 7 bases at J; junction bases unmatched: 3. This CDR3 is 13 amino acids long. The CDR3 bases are TGTGCCAGCAGCCGACAGGGGAACGGGGAGCTGTTTTTT. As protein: CASSRQGNGELFF.

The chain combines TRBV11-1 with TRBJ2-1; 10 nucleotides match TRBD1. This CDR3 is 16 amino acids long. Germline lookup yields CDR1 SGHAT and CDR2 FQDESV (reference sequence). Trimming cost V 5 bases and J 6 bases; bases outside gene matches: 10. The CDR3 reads CASSRDRGASSNEQFF. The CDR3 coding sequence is TGTGCCAGCAGCCGGGACAGGGGAGCCAGCAGCAATGAGCAGTTCTTC.

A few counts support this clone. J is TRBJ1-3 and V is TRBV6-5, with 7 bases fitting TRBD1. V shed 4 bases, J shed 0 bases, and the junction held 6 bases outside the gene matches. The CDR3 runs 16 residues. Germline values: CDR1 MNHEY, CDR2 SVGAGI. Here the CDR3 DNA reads TGTGCCAGCAGTTTGGCAGGGGGTCTCTCTGGAAACACCATATATTTT. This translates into CASSLAGGLSGNTIYF.

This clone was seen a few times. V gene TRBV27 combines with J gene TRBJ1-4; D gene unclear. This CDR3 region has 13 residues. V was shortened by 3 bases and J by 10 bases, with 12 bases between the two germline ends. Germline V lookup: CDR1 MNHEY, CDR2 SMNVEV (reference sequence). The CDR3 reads CASSFRESGKLFF. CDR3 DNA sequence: TGTGCCAGCAGTTTCCGAGAGTCGGGAAAACTGTTTTTT. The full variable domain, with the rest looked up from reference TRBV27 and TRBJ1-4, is EAQVTQNPRYLITVTGKKLTVTCSQNMNHEYMSWYRQDPGLGLRQIYYSMNVEVTDKGDVPEGYKVSRKEKRNFPLILESPSPNQTSLYFCASSFRESGKLFFGSGTQLSVL.

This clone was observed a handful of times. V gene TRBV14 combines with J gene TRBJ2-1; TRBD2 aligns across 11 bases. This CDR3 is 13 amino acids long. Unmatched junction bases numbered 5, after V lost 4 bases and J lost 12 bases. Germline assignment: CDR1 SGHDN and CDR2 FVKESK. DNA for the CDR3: TGTGCCAGCAGCCGGGGACTAGCGGACAGGCAGTTCTTC. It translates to CASSRGLADRQFF.

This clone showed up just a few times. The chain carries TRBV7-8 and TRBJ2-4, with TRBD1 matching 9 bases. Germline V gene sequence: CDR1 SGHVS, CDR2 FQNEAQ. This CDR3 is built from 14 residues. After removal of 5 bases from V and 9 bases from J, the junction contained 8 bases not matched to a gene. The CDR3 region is CASSPQGAQGIQYF. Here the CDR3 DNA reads TGTGCCAGCAGCCCACAGGGGGCCCAGGGCATTCAGTACTTC.

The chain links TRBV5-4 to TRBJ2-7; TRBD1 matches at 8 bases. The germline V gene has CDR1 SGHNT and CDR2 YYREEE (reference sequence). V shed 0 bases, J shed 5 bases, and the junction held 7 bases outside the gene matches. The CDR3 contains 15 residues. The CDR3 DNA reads TGTGCCAGCAGCTTGGGGGGGGACAGGAGAGACGAGCAGTACTTC. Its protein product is CASSLGGDRRDEQYF.

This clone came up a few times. Here the CDR3 DNA reads TGTGCCAGCAGCCTGTCTCGGCAGGGTTCACATCAGCCCCAGCATTTT. Its protein product is CASSLSRQGSHQPQHF. The V and J genes are TRBV7-8 and TRBJ1-5, with a possible D match to TRBD1 (5 bases). Germline assignment: CDR1 SGHVS and CDR2 FQNEAQ. The CDR3 loop spans 16 amino acids. The V and J ends lost 5 bases and 5 bases respectively, with 19 bases between them.

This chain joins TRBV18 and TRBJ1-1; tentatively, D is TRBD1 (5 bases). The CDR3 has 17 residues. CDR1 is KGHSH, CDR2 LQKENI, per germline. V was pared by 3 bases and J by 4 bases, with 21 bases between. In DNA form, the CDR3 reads TGTGCCAGCTCACCGGATATCGACAGCACCTTAGGCACTGAAGCTTTCTTT. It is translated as CASSPDIDSTLGTEAFF.

The DNA of the CDR3 is TGTGCTAGTGCCCCGGCGGGGCGAGATACGCAGTATTTT. Translated: CASAPAGRDTQYF. This chain links TRBV12-5 with TRBJ2-3; tentative D call: TRBD2 (6 bases). The CDR3 covers 13 residues. V dropped 7 bases and J dropped 5 bases, with 13 bases sitting between them. Germline CDR1 reads LGHNT; CDR2 reads FRNRAP.

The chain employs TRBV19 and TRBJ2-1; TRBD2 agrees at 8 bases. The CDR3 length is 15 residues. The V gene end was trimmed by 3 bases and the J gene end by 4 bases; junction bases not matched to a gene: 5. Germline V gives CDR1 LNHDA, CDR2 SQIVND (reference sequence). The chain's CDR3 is CASSMDAGGYNEQFF. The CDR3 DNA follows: TGTGCCAGTAGTATGGACGCGGGGGGATACAATGAGCAGTTCTTC.

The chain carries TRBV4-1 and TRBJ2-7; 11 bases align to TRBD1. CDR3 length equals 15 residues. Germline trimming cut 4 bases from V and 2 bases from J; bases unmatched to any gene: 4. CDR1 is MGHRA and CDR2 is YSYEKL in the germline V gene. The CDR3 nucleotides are TGCGCCAGCAGCCCCCGGACAGGGGGCCCCTACGAGCAGTACTTC. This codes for CASSPRTGGPYEQYF.

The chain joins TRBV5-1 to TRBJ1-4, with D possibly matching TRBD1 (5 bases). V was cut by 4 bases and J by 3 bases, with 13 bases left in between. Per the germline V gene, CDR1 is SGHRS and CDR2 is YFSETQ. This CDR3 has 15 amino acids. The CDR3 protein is CASSPGGDPNEKLFF. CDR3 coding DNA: TGCGCCAGCAGCCCGGGGGGTGACCCTAATGAAAAACTGTTTTTT.

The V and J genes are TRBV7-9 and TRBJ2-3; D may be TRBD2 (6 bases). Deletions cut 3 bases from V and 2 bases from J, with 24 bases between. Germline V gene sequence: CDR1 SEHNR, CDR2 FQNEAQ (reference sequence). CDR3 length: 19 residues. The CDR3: CASSLEGRETLQLTDTQYF. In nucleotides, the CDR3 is TGTGCCAGCAGCTTGGAGGGCCGGGAGACCCTCCAACTCACAGATACGCAGTATTTT.

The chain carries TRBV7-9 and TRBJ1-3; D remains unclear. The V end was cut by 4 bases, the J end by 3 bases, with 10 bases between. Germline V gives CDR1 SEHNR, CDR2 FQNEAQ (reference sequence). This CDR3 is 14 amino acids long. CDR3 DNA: TGTGCCAGCAGCTCGACGCGGCATGGAAACACCATATATTTT. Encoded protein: CASSSTRHGNTIYF.

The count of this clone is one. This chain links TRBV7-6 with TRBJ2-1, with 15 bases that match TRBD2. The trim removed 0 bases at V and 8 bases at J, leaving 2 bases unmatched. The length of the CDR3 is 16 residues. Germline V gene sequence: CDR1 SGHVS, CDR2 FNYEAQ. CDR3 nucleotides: TGTGCCAGCAGCTTAGCTGGACTAGCGGGGGGGGATGAGCAGTTCTTC. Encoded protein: CASSLAGLAGGDEQFF. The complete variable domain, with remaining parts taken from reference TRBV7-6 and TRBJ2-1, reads GAGVSQSPRYKVTKRGQDVALRCDPISGHVSLYWYRQALGQGPEFLTYFNYEAQQDKSGLPNDRFSAERPEGSISTLTIQRTEQRDSAMYRCASSLAGLAGGDEQFFGPGTRLTVL.

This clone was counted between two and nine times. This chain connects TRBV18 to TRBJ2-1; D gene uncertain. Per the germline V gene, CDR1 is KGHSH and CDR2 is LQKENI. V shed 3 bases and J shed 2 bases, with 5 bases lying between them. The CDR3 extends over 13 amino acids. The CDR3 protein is CASSPPTYNEQFF. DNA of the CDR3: TGTGCCAGCTCACCCCCCACCTACAATGAGCAGTTCTTC.

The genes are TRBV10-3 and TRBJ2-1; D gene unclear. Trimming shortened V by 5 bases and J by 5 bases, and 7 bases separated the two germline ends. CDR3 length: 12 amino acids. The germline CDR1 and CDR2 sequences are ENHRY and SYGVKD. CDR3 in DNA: TGTGCCATCAGTCCAACAAACAATGAGCAGTTCTTC. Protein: CAISPTNNEQFF.

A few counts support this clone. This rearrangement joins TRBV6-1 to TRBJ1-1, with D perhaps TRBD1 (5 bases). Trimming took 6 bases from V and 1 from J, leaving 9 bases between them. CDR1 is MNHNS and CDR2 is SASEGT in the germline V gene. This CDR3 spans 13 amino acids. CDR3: CASRVQGNTEAFF. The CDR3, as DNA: TGTGCCAGCAGGGTTCAGGGGAACACTGAAGCTTTCTTT.

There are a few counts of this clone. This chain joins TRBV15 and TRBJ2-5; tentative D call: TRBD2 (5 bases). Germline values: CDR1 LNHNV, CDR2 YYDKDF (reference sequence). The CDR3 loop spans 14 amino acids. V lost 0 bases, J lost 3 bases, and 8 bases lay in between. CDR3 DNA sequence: TGTGCCACCAGCAGAGATCGAGGGAAAGAGACCCAGTACTTC. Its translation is CATSRDRGKETQYF.

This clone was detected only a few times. In DNA, the CDR3 is TGTGCCACCAGCAGAGATCCAGGACTCCACGGAAACGAGCAGTACTTC. Translating it yields CATSRDPGLHGNEQYF. The chain is built from TRBV15 and TRBJ2-7, with D perhaps TRBD2 (5 bases). The CDR3 spans 16 residues. The V end was cut by 0 bases, the J end by 5 bases, with 17 bases between. Germline V gene data show CDR1 as LNHNV and CDR2 as YYDKDF (reference sequence).

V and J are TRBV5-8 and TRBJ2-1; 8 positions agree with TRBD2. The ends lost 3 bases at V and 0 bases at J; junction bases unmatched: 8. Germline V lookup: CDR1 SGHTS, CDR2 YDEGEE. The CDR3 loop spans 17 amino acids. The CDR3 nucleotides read TGTGCCAGCAGCTGGGGGGGAAGCGGGAGCTCCTACAATGAGCAGTTCTTC. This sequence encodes CASSWGGSGSSYNEQFF.

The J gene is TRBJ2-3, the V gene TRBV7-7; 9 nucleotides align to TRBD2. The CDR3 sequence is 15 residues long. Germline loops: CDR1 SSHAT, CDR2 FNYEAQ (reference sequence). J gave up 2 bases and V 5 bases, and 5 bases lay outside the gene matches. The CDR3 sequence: CASSRLAGDTDTQYF. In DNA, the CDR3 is TGTGCCAGCAGCCGGTTAGCGGGGGACACAGATACGCAGTATTTT.

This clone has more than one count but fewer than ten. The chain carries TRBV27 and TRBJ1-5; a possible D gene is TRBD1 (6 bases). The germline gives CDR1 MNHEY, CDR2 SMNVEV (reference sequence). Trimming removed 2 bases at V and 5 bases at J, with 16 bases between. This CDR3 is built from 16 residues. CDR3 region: CASSLNPQNRDQPQHF. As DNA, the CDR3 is TGTGCCAGCAGTTTAAATCCCCAAAACAGGGATCAGCCCCAGCATTTT.

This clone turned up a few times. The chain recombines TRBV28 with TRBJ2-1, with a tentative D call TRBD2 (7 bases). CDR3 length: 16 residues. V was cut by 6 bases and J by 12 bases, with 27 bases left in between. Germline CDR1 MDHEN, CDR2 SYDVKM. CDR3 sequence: CASSPRGAVGGGAQFF. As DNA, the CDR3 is TGTGCCAGCAGCCCCCGGGGGGCGGTGGGAGGGGGTGCGCAGTTCTTC.